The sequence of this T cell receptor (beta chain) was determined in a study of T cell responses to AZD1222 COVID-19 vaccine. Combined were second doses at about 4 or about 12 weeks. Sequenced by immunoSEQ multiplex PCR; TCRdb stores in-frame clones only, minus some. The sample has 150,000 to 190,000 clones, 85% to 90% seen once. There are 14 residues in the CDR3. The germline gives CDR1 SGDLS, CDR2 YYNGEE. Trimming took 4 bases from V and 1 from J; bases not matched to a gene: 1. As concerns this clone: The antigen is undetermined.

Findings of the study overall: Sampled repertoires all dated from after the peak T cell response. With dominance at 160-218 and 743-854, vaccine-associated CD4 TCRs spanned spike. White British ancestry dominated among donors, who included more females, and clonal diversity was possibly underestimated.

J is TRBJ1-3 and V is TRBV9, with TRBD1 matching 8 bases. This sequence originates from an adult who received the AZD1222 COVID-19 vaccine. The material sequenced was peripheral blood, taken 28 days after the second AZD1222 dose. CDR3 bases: TGTGCCAGCAGCAGGACAGGGTCTGGAAACACCATATATTTT. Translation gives CASSRTGSGNTIYF.